This TCR beta chain originates from a study of blood T cell repertoires in COVID-19. Across the study: COVID-19 samples, acute and convalescent, were from the United States, Italy and Spain. Nucleic acid was either cDNA or gDNA, and it came from T cells, B-cell-depleted T cells, or PBMCs.

Original processing methods: Reference gene primers were amplified, and this amplification served to estimate nucleated cell counts. This table comes from immunoSEQ multiplex PCR, and its TCRdb copy is limited to in-frame clones, with some not included. V and J calls plus clone size are reproduced from that table; the DNA served to infer D and trimming. The sample includes hundreds of thousands of clones, about 83% of them seen just once. Sequencing was carried out using peripheral blood. The clonotype originates from a man in his 60s who had recovered from COVID-19.

This CDR3 reads CASGSSLAGTDTQYF. The CDR3 DNA follows: TGTGCCAGCGGCAGTTCACTAGCCGGCACAGATACGCAGTATTTT. The genes are TRBV27 and TRBJ2-3, with D maybe TRBD2 (6 bases). The CDR3 consists of 15 residues. Trimming shortened V by 8 bases and J by 1 base, and 16 bases separated the two germline ends. CDR1 and CDR2 from the germline V gene are MNHEY and SMNVEV (reference sequence).